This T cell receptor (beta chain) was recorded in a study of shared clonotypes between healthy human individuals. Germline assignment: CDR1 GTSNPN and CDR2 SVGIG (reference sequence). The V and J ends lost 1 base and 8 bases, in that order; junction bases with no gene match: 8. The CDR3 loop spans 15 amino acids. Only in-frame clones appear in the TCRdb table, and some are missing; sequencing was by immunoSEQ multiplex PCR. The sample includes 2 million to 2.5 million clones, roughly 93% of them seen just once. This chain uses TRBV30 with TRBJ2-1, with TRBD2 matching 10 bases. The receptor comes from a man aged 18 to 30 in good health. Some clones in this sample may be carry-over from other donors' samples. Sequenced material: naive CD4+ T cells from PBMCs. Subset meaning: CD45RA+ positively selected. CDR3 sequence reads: CAWSGPLAGADEQFF. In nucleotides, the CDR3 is TGTGCCTGGAGTGGCCCCCTAGCGGGAGCTGATGAGCAGTTCTTC.